This entry lists 14 T cell receptor beta chains sequenced from one sample in a study of blood T cell repertoires in COVID-19. The protocol was immunoSEQ multiplex PCR, while the TCRdb copy is restricted to in-frame clones and leaves out a portion. The data show 60,000 to 85,000 clones, 70% to 90% seen once. The sample taken for sequencing was peripheral blood. These receptors all come from a human donor in a cohort sampled during active COVID-19.

The sample holds a few counts of this clone. The V call is TRBV6-1, the J call TRBJ2-1, with D maybe TRBD2 (7 bases). The V gene's germline CDR1 is MNHNS and CDR2 SASEGT. Trimming cost V 0 bases and J 5 bases, with 8 bases left between them. The CDR3 has 14 amino acids. The CDR3 here is CASSEAGGHNEQFF. CDR3 nucleotide sequence: TGTGCCAGCAGTGAAGCGGGGGGGCACAATGAGCAGTTCTTC.

This chain connects TRBV9 to TRBJ1-3; D perhaps matches TRBD1 (5 bases). The CDR3 is made up of 14 amino acids. V was shortened by 0 bases and J by 13 bases, with 17 bases between the two germline ends. Germline V lookup: CDR1 SGDLS, CDR2 YYNGEE. CDR3 region: CASSVDVGAQSIYF. DNA of the CDR3: TGTGCCAGCAGCGTAGATGTAGGGGCACAGTCGATATATTTT.

V is TRBV6-5 and J is TRBJ1-1; D might be TRBD1 (6 bases). V was cut by 6 bases and J by 0 bases, with 14 bases left in between. The length of the CDR3 is 15 residues. Germline assignment: CDR1 MNHEY and CDR2 SVGAGI. Here the CDR3 reads CASRRGGEMNTEAFF. CDR3 DNA: TGTGCCAGCAGGAGGGGGGGGGAAATGAACACTGAAGCTTTCTTT.

CDR3 nucleotides: TGCGCCAGCAGCCCGGGGGTTTATAGACTGTCTTCCTCTGGGGCCAACGTCCTGACTTTC. It translates to CASSPGVYRLSSSGANVLTF. The chain combines TRBV5-1 with TRBJ2-6, with D perhaps TRBD2 (6 bases). CDR1 and CDR2 (germline): SGHRS, YFSETQ. The CDR3 is 20 amino acids. Trimming took off 4 bases at V and 0 bases at J, with 23 bases between the two ends.

This chain uses TRBV7-2 with TRBJ2-5; D is possibly TRBD2 (5 bases). CDR3 size: 16 residues. Germline V gives CDR1 SGHTA, CDR2 FQGNSA. V was clipped by 0 bases and J by 0 bases, with 11 bases between them. CDR3 loop: CASSLAPGNYQETQYF. DNA for the CDR3: TGTGCCAGCAGCTTAGCCCCGGGGAACTACCAAGAGACCCAGTACTTC.

This chain uses TRBV3-1 (or the pseudogene TRBV3-2) with TRBJ2-7; the D gene is possibly TRBD2 (6 bases). CDR3 size: 15 residues. Trimming stripped 6 bases from V and 3 bases from J, with 18 bases between. Germline V CDR1 and CDR2: LGHDT, YNNKEL (reference sequence). CDR3 in DNA: TGTGCCAGCAGTAATCGAAGGGTGGGAGGCTACGAGCAGTACTTC. It yields the protein CASSNRRVGGYEQYF.

The J gene is TRBJ1-5, the V gene TRBV10-2, with 7 bases that match TRBD1. CDR3 length: 14 amino acids. The trim removed 6 bases at V and 6 bases at J, leaving 8 bases unmatched. Germline V gene sequence: CDR1 WSHSY, CDR2 SAAADI. The CDR3 region is CASSDREVSQPQHF. In DNA form, the CDR3 reads TGCGCCAGCAGCGACAGGGAAGTGAGTCAGCCCCAGCATTTT.

The gene calls are TRBV5-1 and TRBJ2-3; 10 nucleotides align to TRBD2. The CDR3 runs to 17 residues. The germline V gene encodes CDR1 SGHRS and CDR2 YFSETQ. V was clipped by 1 base and J by 8 bases; unmatched bases: 13. CDR3 sequence: CASSLYFGLAGDATQYF. The CDR3, as DNA: TGCGCCAGCAGCTTGTACTTCGGGCTAGCGGGAGATGCTACGCAGTATTTT.

The gene calls are TRBV15 and TRBJ1-5; D is unresolved. This CDR3 has 14 residues. Germline assignment: CDR1 LNHNV and CDR2 YYDKDF (reference sequence). Trimming removed 5 bases from V and 0 bases from J, with 8 bases in between. The CDR3, as DNA: TGTGCCACCAGCGTCCGGGTTAGCAATCAGCCCCAGCATTTT. As protein: CATSVRVSNQPQHF.

The chain uses TRBV4-2 and TRBJ2-7; 9 bases are shared with TRBD1. J gave up 9 bases and V 0 bases, and 3 bases lay outside the gene matches. The CDR3 totals 13 residues. Germline assignment: CDR1 LGHNA and CDR2 YNFKEQ. This CDR3 is CASSQDTGGGQYF. In DNA, the CDR3 is TGTGCCAGCAGCCAAGATACAGGGGGCGGGCAGTACTTC.

The chain joins TRBV5-8 to TRBJ2-1; 7 bases match TRBD2. This CDR3 comprises 13 residues. The V and J ends lost 6 bases and 5 bases, in that order; junction bases with no gene match: 5. Germline V gene data show CDR1 as SGHTS and CDR2 as YDEGEE. CDR3 DNA: TGTGCCAGCATCTTCGGGACTAACAATGAGCAGTTCTTC. It translates to CASIFGTNNEQFF.

This CDR3 is CASSSSYSLRAGYTF. CDR3 bases: TGTGCCAGCAGCTCCTCTTACTCCCTCAGGGCTGGCTACACCTTC. The rearrangement links TRBV7-9 to TRBJ1-2; tentatively, D is TRBD1 (5 bases). V was shortened by 4 bases and J by 7 bases, with 19 bases between the two germline ends. CDR3 length equals 15 residues. Germline V gives CDR1 SEHNR, CDR2 FQNEAQ (reference sequence).

V gene TRBV7-2 combines with J gene TRBJ2-2; 11 bases are a match to TRBD2. The CDR3 contains 17 residues. Germline CDR1 and CDR2: SGHTA and FQGNSA. The ends lost 6 bases at V and 1 base at J; junction bases unmatched: 7. The chain's CDR3 is CASSISSGGLNTGELFF. The CDR3 coding sequence is TGTGCCAGCAGTATCTCTAGCGGGGGGCTGAACACCGGGGAGCTGTTTTTT.

The chain has TRBV3-1 (or the pseudogene TRBV3-2) and TRBJ2-7, with 10 nucleotides matching TRBD1. The CDR3 spans 15 residues. Trimming cost V 6 bases and J 3 bases; bases outside gene matches: 8. CDR1 is LGHDT and CDR2 is YNNKEL in the germline V gene (reference sequence). The CDR3 sequence: CASSSSGTGDYEQYF. DNA of the CDR3: TGTGCCAGCAGTTCATCCGGGACAGGGGACTACGAGCAGTACTTC.